The 18 T cell receptor beta chains below all came from one sample that was sequenced in a study of T cell repertoires in cytomegalovirus infection. TCRdb ran MiXCR on the reads and lists one entry per CDR3 protein. The sample gives roughly 150,000 distinct CDR3 sequences, 23% of which show up once; roughly 11% is in the top ten. Sequencing used PBMCs. Receptor source: a human donor in good health (CMV status not recorded). Some clones in this sample may be carry-over from other donors' samples.

The rearrangement joins TRBV2 to TRBJ1-5, with a possible D match to TRBD1 (5 bases). V was trimmed by 0 bases and J by 4 bases, leaving 10 bases between them. Germline-derived CDR1 and CDR2 are SNHLY and FYNNEI. The CDR3 is 15 amino acids. The chain's CDR3 is CASSEAGVSNQPQHF. The CDR3 nucleotides are TGTGCCAGCAGTGAAGCGGGGGTTTCAAATCAGCCCCAGCATTTT.

This clonotype was counted a few times. This sequence joins TRBV9 and TRBJ2-1; D is perhaps TRBD2 (6 bases). CDR1 is SGDLS, CDR2 YYNGEE, per germline. The V gene lost 3 bases and the J gene lost 9 bases, with 13 bases spanning the gap. This CDR3 contains 13 residues. In nucleotides, the CDR3 is TGTGCCAGCAGCGACTTGGGACTTAGTGAGCAGTTCTTC. Encoded protein: CASSDLGLSEQFF.

V usage is TRBV29-1 and J usage is TRBJ2-1, with 8 nucleotides matching TRBD2. CDR1 SQVTM and CDR2 ANQGSEA come from the germline V gene. The J segment lost 6 bases and the V segment lost 7 bases, leaving 17 bases of the junction unmatched. CDR3 size: 16 residues. DNA for the CDR3: TGCAGCGCAGGAGGGTGGCGGGAGGCCCCCGCCAATGAGCAGTTCTTC. It yields the protein CSAGGWREAPANEQFF.

In its sample, this clonotype was seen a few times. This sequence joins TRBV7-9 and TRBJ2-3; D may be TRBD2 (6 bases). V was trimmed by 4 bases and J by 6 bases, leaving 14 bases between them. From germline, CDR1 is SEHNR and CDR2 FQNEAQ (reference sequence). This CDR3 comprises 14 residues. CDR3 loop: CASSWPGDRDTQYF. For the CDR3, the DNA is TGTGCCAGCAGCTGGCCGGGGGATCGGGATACGCAGTATTTT.

J is TRBJ1-5 and V is TRBV12-3 or TRBV12-4, with D unresolved. CDR3 size: 13 residues. Trimming took off 3 bases at V and 5 bases at J, with 8 bases between the two ends. CDR3 sequence reads: CASSLTSHQPQHF. The CDR3 DNA follows: TGTGCCAGCAGTTTGACCAGTCATCAGCCCCAGCATTTT.

The CDR3 sequence is CASGLSWGTEAFF. CDR3 DNA: TGTGCTAGTGGTTTGTCATGGGGGACTGAAGCTTTCTTT. The V gene is TRBV12-5, the J gene TRBJ1-1, with D perhaps TRBD1 (5 bases). CDR3 length: 13 amino acids. Trimming cost V 2 bases and J 5 bases, with 9 bases left between them. Germline lookup yields CDR1 LGHNT and CDR2 FRNRAP. Combining the CDR3 with reference TRBV12-5 and TRBJ1-1 gives the whole variable domain DARVTQTPRHKVTEMGQEVTMRCQPILGHNTVFWYRQTMMQGLELLAYFRNRAPLDDSGMPKDRFSAEMPDATLATLKIQPSEPRDSAVYFCASGLSWGTEAFFGQGTRLTVV.

This clonotype appeared a few times. This chain uses TRBV7-2 with TRBJ2-1, with TRBD1 matching over 7 bases. Germline trimming cut 1 base from V and 4 bases from J; bases unmatched to any gene: 4. The germline V gene encodes CDR1 SGHTA and CDR2 FQGNSA. The CDR3 contains 15 residues. The CDR3 here is CASSLEDRLYNEQFF. The CDR3 DNA sequence: TGTGCCAGCAGCTTAGAGGACAGGCTATACAATGAGCAGTTCTTC.

This clonotype turned up a few times. V gene TRBV5-6 combines with J gene TRBJ2-7, with 7 bases fitting TRBD1. This CDR3 spans 13 amino acids. The trim removed 5 bases at V and 4 bases at J, leaving 6 bases unmatched. Per germline, CDR1 SGHDT and CDR2 YYEEEE. The CDR3 DNA is TGTGCCAGCAGTTCCGGACAGGATTACGAGCAGTACTTC. Amino acids: CASSSGQDYEQYF.

There are a few counts of this clonotype. The chain combines TRBV30 with TRBJ1-1; perhaps TRBD1 as D (5 bases). Germline CDR1 reads GTSNPN; CDR2 reads SVGIG (reference sequence). Trimming removed 7 bases from V and 5 bases from J, with 14 bases in between. This CDR3 comprises 12 residues. The DNA of the CDR3 is TGTGCCTCGACCATCCAGGGTACTGAAGCTTTCTTT. It is translated as CASTIQGTEAFF.

The chain couples TRBV4-1 to TRBJ2-7; D is perhaps TRBD1 or TRBD2 (5 bases each). V lost 0 bases to trimming and J lost 1 base, with 13 bases between them. The CDR3 spans 16 residues. Germline V gene lookup returns CDR1 MGHRA and CDR2 YSYEKL. The CDR3 nucleotides read TGCGCCAGCAGCCAAGAGTTCCAGGGAGTTTCCTACGAGCAGTACTTC. Translated: CASSQEFQGVSYEQYF.

CDR3 loop: CASSDIRLSAGYTF. The CDR3 DNA follows: TGTGCCAGCAGCGACATCAGGCTTTCTGCGGGCTACACCTTC. The chain is built from TRBV7-9 and TRBJ1-2; no reliable D call. Trimming left V 5 bases short and J 8 bases short, with 18 bases between. The germline gives CDR1 SEHNR, CDR2 FQNEAQ (reference sequence). There are 14 residues in the CDR3.

This clonotype has ten or more counts. The chain combines TRBV7-3 with TRBJ2-5; the D gene is possibly TRBD1 (6 bases). This CDR3 has 13 amino acids. Trimming removed 5 bases from V and 2 bases from J, with 9 bases in between. Germline CDR1 SGHTA, CDR2 FQGTGA. CDR3 sequence: CASSATGQETQYF. DNA of the CDR3: TGTGCCAGCAGCGCGACAGGACAAGAGACCCAGTACTTC.

The rearrangement links TRBV7-6 to TRBJ2-5; 8 bases fit TRBD1. After removal of 5 bases from V and 5 bases from J, the junction contained 7 bases not matched to a gene. The germline CDR1 and CDR2 sequences are SGHVS and FNYEAQ. CDR3 length: 14 residues. This CDR3 is CASSGGQGSETQYF. The DNA of the CDR3 is TGTGCCAGCAGCGGTGGACAGGGATCGGAGACCCAGTACTTC.

This clonotype was counted at least ten times. The chain uses TRBV7-8 and TRBJ1-4; no firm D call. The CDR3 has 12 amino acids. The V end was cut by 5 bases, the J end by 6 bases, with 7 bases between. Germline V CDR1 and CDR2: SGHVS, FQNEAQ. The DNA of the CDR3 is TGTGCCAGCAGCCCGGACTATGAAAAACTGTTTTTT. Translation: CASSPDYEKLFF. Combining the CDR3 with reference TRBV7-8 and TRBJ1-4 gives the whole variable domain GAGVSQSPRYKVAKRGQDVALRCDPISGHVSLFWYQQALGQGPEFLTYFQNEAQLDKSGLPSDRFFAERPEGSVSTLKIQRTQQEDSAVYLCASSPDYEKLFFGSGTQLSVL.

This clonotype was seen more than once but under ten times. The V and J genes are TRBV29-1 and TRBJ2-7, with D perhaps being TRBD1 or TRBD2 (5 bases each). Deletions cut 2 bases from V and 5 bases from J, with 13 bases between. CDR1 is SQVTM, CDR2 ANQGSEA, per germline. This CDR3 spans 13 amino acids. The CDR3 loop is CSVESPGRHEQYF. CDR3 nucleotide sequence: TGCAGCGTTGAATCCCCGGGGCGCCACGAGCAGTACTTC.

The V gene is TRBV28, the J gene TRBJ1-3; D is perhaps TRBD1 (5 bases). From germline, CDR1 is MDHEN and CDR2 SYDVKM. V dropped 3 bases and J dropped 2 bases, with 11 bases sitting between them. CDR3 length equals 15 residues. CDR3 bases: TGTGCCAGCAGTTTGGGGGGAACCCCTGGAAACACCATATATTTT. It codes for CASSLGGTPGNTIYF. Variable domain in full (rest from reference TRBV28 and TRBJ1-3): DVKVTQSSRYLVKRTGEKVFLECVQDMDHENMFWYRQDPGLGLRLIYFSYDVKMKEKGDIPEGYSVSREKKERFSLILESASTNQTSMYLCASSLGGTPGNTIYFGEGSWLTVV.

The chain carries TRBV6-2 or TRBV6-3 and TRBJ2-7, with TRBD2 matching 7 bases. Trimming removed 2 bases from V and 10 bases from J; junction bases left unmatched: 14. The length of the CDR3 is 15 residues. Germline V gene data show CDR1 as MNHEY and CDR2 as SVGEGT. The CDR3 spells CASSYRLANSYHQYF. The CDR3 bases are TGTGCCAGCAGTTACCGACTAGCCAACTCCTACCATCAGTACTTC.

Notes on this clonotype: One base away lies a much larger clone, so this may be a sequencing read error. The CDR3, as DNA: TGTGCCATCAGTCTACCCTTAGACAGGCTTACGCAGTATTTT. It yields the protein CAISLPLDRLTQYF. V is TRBV28 and J is TRBJ2-3; a possible D gene is TRBD1 (6 bases). Germline assignment: CDR1 MDHEN and CDR2 SYDVKM. This CDR3 comprises 14 residues.